The rows below give T cell receptor beta chains drawn from one sample of a study of blood T cell repertoires in COVID-19. Only in-frame clones appear in the TCRdb table, and some are missing; sequencing was by immunoSEQ multiplex PCR. The table lists fewer than 40,000 clones, approximately 86% of them singletons. Material for sequencing was peripheral blood. All receptors derive from a woman aged 70 to 79 with active COVID-19. Both conserved end residues are part of each CDR3. D genes are given only for firm matches. For some rows the clone size is stated as once, few or many, or as a class when expanded; others skip it.

CDR3 protein	CDR3 DNA	clone size	V gene	J gene	D gene
CASTGTRSSYEQYF	TGTGCCAGCACCGGGACAAGAAGCTCCTACGAGCAGTACTTC	.	TRBV5-8	TRBJ2-7	.
CASRAAYNSPLHF	TGCGCCAGCAGGGCGGCCTATAATTCACCCCTCCACTTT	.	TRBV5-1	TRBJ1-6	.
CASSFTRDTKTQYF	TGTGCCAGCAGCTTCACCCGGGACACAAAGACCCAGTACTTC	.	TRBV5-4	TRBJ2-5	.
CASSLVSRTEAFF	TGTGCCAGCAGTTTAGTCTCGCGAACTGAAGCTTTCTTT	.	TRBV28	TRBJ1-1	.
CASSGQGGGSPLHF	TGTGCCAGCAGTGGACAGGGGGGAGGTTCACCCCTCCACTTT	.	TRBV2	TRBJ1-6	TRBD1
CASSEISGLDFF	TGTGCCAGCAGTGAAATATCAGGGTTGGATTTCTTT	.	TRBV6-1	TRBJ1-1	.
CASGIQGSFYEQYF	TGTGCCAGCGGTATACAGGGGTCTTTCTACGAGCAGTACTTC	once	TRBV5-8	TRBJ2-7	TRBD1
CASSPFYSGTSGGGEQFF	TGTGCCAGCAGCCCTTTTTACTCCGGGACTAGCGGGGGTGGTGAGCAGTTCTTC	once	TRBV9	TRBJ2-1	TRBD2
CASSLVGTGESPLHF	TGTGCCAGCAGCTTAGTAGGGACAGGGGAATCACCCCTCCACTTT	.	TRBV7-2	TRBJ1-6	TRBD1
CASSLDLYNEQFF	TGTGCCAGCAGCTTGGACTTGTACAATGAGCAGTTCTTC	.	TRBV5-6	TRBJ2-1	.
CAWSFQNTEAFF	TGTGCCTGGAGTTTCCAGAACACTGAAGCTTTCTTT	.	TRBV30	TRBJ1-1	.
CASSIDFQETQYF	TGTGCCAGTAGTATAGACTTCCAGGAGACCCAGTACTTC	.	TRBV19	TRBJ2-5	.
CASSSGGATPETQYF	TGCGCCAGCAGCTCGGGGGGGGCCACCCCAGAGACCCAGTACTTC	.	TRBV5-1	TRBJ2-5	TRBD2
CASRRTGVDTGELFF	TGTGCCAGCAGACGGACAGGGGTCGACACCGGGGAGCTGTTTTTT	once	TRBV2	TRBJ2-2	TRBD1
CASSQRPVRTGGGRNEKLFF	TGTGCCAGCAGCCAAAGGCCGGTTAGGACAGGGGGAGGAAGGAATGAAAAACTGTTTTTT	.	TRBV4-2	TRBJ1-4	TRBD1
CASSLTSGGAGYEQYF	TGTGCCAGCAGTTTGACTAGCGGGGGGGCCGGGTACGAGCAGTACTTC	.	TRBV27	TRBJ2-7	TRBD2
CASSRGQGGYEQYF	TGTGCCAGCAGTAGGGGACAGGGTGGTTACGAGCAGTACTTC	.	TRBV6-6	TRBJ2-7	TRBD1
CASSPPFEGANGYTF	TGTGCCAGCAGTCCCCCGTTTGAGGGGGCGAATGGCTACACCTTC	.	TRBV28	TRBJ1-2	TRBD1
CASSLGRLAGGDGGELFF	TGTGCCAGCAGCTTAGGCAGGCTAGCGGGGGGCGACGGCGGGGAGCTGTTTTTT	.	TRBV7-8	TRBJ2-2	TRBD2
CASSLFTPSSTEAFF	TGTGCCAGCAGTTTATTTACCCCCTCGAGCACTGAAGCTTTCTTT	.	TRBV27	TRBJ1-1	.
CASSPGGGGRETQYF	TGCGCCAGCAGCCCAGGAGGGGGGGGCAGGGAGACCCAGTACTTC	.	TRBV5-1	TRBJ2-5	.
CASSQDQPRAQETQYF	TGTGCCAGCAGCCAAGATCAACCCAGGGCCCAAGAGACCCAGTACTTC	.	TRBV4-2	TRBJ2-5	.
CAISEWGQGNEQYF	TGTGCCATCAGTGAGTGGGGACAGGGGAACGAGCAGTACTTC	.	TRBV10-3	TRBJ2-7	TRBD1
CASSAHLGDTQYF	TGTGCCAGCAGCGCCCATCTAGGAGATACGCAGTATTTT	.	TRBV7-2	TRBJ2-3	.
CASIQGPGDTEAFF	TGTGCCAGTATACAGGGGCCGGGAGACACTGAAGCTTTCTTT	.	TRBV19	TRBJ1-1	TRBD1
CAWSTGTSGNTDTQYF	TGTGCCTGGAGTACTGGGACTAGCGGGAACACAGATACGCAGTATTTT	.	TRBV30	TRBJ2-3	TRBD2
CASSVEGEQYF	TGTGCCAGCAGTGTGGAGGGGGAGCAGTACTTC	.	TRBV2	TRBJ2-7	.
CASSIRIDLRETQYF	TGTGCCAGCAGCATCCGAATCGACCTCAGGGAGACCCAGTACTTC	.	TRBV5-4	TRBJ2-5	.
CSVEAVGPSSYEQYF	TGCAGCGTTGAAGCGGTGGGGCCGAGCTCCTACGAGCAGTACTTC	.	TRBV29-1	TRBJ2-7	.
CASSLTQGPNSPLHF	TGTGCCAGCAGTTTAACACAGGGGCCCAATTCACCCCTCCACTTT	.	TRBV27	TRBJ1-6	TRBD1
CASSRAGTGRTEAFF	TGTGCCAGCAGCAGAGCGGGGACAGGGAGGACTGAAGCTTTCTTT	.	TRBV9	TRBJ1-1	TRBD1
CASSISGVTDTQYF	TGTGCCAGCAGCATCTCGGGGGTCACAGATACGCAGTATTTT	once	TRBV11-3	TRBJ2-3	.
CASSAAGRGPVDPYEQYF	TGTGCCAGCAGTGCTGCCGGGAGGGGACCTGTTGACCCCTACGAGCAGTACTTC	.	TRBV6-2/TRBV6-3	TRBJ2-7	TRBD2
CASSLQGTGAEQYF	TGTGCCAGCAGCTTACAAGGGACAGGGGCCGAGCAGTACTTC	.	TRBV11-2	TRBJ2-7	TRBD1
CASSSQSTRGTGELFF	TGTGCCAGCAGTTCCCAGAGTACGCGAGGCACCGGGGAGCTGTTTTTT	.	TRBV28	TRBJ2-2	.
CASSGTLQRSGIQYF	TGTGCCAGTAGTGGGACACTTCAACGGTCAGGCATTCAGTACTTC	.	TRBV19	TRBJ2-4	.
CASSMVGGSAYGYTF	TGTGCCAGTAGTATGGTTGGCGGTTCGGCCTATGGCTACACCTTC	.	TRBV19	TRBJ1-2	.
CASRRSPAWDTQYF	TGTGCCAGCAGACGTAGCCCGGCATGGGATACGCAGTATTTT	.	TRBV27	TRBJ2-3	.
CASSYSGTGYEQYF	TGTGCCAGCAGTTACTCCGGGACAGGCTACGAGCAGTACTTC	.	TRBV6-5	TRBJ2-7	TRBD1
CASSSYRELTDTQYF	TGTGCCAGCAGTTCATACAGGGAACTCACAGATACGCAGTATTTT	once	TRBV6-5	TRBJ2-3	.
CAWSPSGGFQETQYF	TGTGCCTGGAGTCCTAGCGGGGGGTTCCAAGAGACCCAGTACTTC	.	TRBV30	TRBJ2-5	TRBD2
CASSLLGGHSYEQYF	TGTGCCAGCAGCTTATTAGGGGGCCATTCCTACGAGCAGTACTTC	.	TRBV7-9	TRBJ2-7	TRBD1
CASSPSGGTDTQYF	TGCGCCAGCAGCCCTAGCGGGGGCACAGATACGCAGTATTTT	.	TRBV5-1	TRBJ2-3	TRBD2
CASSLGVSALNQPQHF	TGTGCCAGCAGCCTCGGGGTGTCAGCTCTCAATCAGCCCCAGCATTTT	.	TRBV5-5	TRBJ1-5	.
CASSLFGPKETQYF	TGTGCCAGCAGTTTATTTGGCCCAAAAGAGACCCAGTACTTC	.	TRBV27	TRBJ2-5	.
CASSILAGDHTDTQYF	TGTGCCAGTAGTATATTAGCGGGGGACCACACAGATACGCAGTATTTT	.	TRBV19	TRBJ2-3	TRBD2
CASSRSGVTGELFF	TGTGCCAGCAGCCGTTCAGGTGTCACCGGGGAGCTGTTTTTT	.	TRBV9	TRBJ2-2	.
CASSLGGTANYGYTF	TGTGCCAGCAGCTTGGGGGGTACGGCGAACTATGGCTACACCTTC	once	TRBV11-3	TRBJ1-2	.
CASTKSNQPQHF	TGTGCCAGCACAAAAAGCAATCAGCCCCAGCATTTT	.	TRBV7-2	TRBJ1-5	.
CASSWGGVVQYF	TGTGCCAGCAGCTGGGGGGGGGTCGTGCAGTATTTT	once	TRBV14	TRBJ2-3	TRBD2
CASSFITSTDTQYF	TGTGCCAGCAGCTTCATTACTAGCACAGATACGCAGTATTTT	.	TRBV2	TRBJ2-3	.